This TCR beta chain was sequenced during a study of vaccination and CD4 T cells after COVID-19. Germline CDR1 is MNHNS and CDR2 is SASEGT. The ends lost 6 bases at V and 2 bases at J; junction bases unmatched: 7. This CDR3 comprises 15 residues. An Oncomine TCR Beta short-read assay was used to sequence the DNA from cultured CD4+ T cells. TCRdb reprocessed the PCR reads with MiXCR, giving one entry per CDR3 protein. The sample lists some 8,000 distinct CDR3 sequences; approximately 19% were seen once. The treatment denotes: approximately nine-day PBMC culture with coronavirus spike peptide pools or control peptides (ViraFEST assay). Alongside about 10 IU/ml IL-2 and about 10 ug/ml peptide pools, PBMCs were cultured at some 2.1 million per well. In its sample, this clonotype was seen many times. Its antigen remains unidentified.

The rearrangement links TRBV6-1 to TRBJ2-5; TRBD2 matches 9 bases. This specimen was CD4+ T cells from blood, cultured in vitro, taken after SARS-CoV-2 vaccination. The TCR was taken from a human donor who had recovered from COVID-19. CDR3 nucleotides: TGTGCCAGCAGGGGCCGGACTAGCGTTCAAGAGACCCAGTACTTC. Its translation is CASRGRTSVQETQYF.